One and the same sample provided the 23 T cell receptor beta chains below, sequenced in a study of T-cell reconstitution after alpha-beta-depleted transplantation in children. Preparation of the TCRbeta library involved a method that used unique molecular identifiers. One entry per CDR3 protein results from TCRdb running MiXCR on the PCR reads. The sample holds some 500,000 distinct CDR3 sequences; about 16% are singletons and the top ten take more than 2.5%. Material: PBMCs from the stem cell graft donor, obtained from the stem cell graft. The receptors were gathered from a human donor who donated a stem cell graft to a child with acute lymphoblastic leukemia.

This clonotype was seen a few times. The chain joins TRBV3-1 to TRBJ2-2, with D possibly being TRBD1 or TRBD2 (5 bases each). Germline V CDR1 and CDR2: LGHDT, YNNKEL (reference sequence). The CDR3 contains 14 residues. The ends were cut back, 3 bases at V and 5 bases at J, with 10 bases in the middle. Here the CDR3 reads CASSQGVITGELFF. In DNA form, the CDR3 reads TGTGCCAGCAGCCAGGGGGTGATAACCGGGGAGCTGTTTTTT.

The rearrangement joins TRBV4-1 to TRBJ2-1; 13 nucleotides match TRBD2. This CDR3 has 15 amino acids. The V and J ends lost 1 base and 8 bases, in that order; junction bases with no gene match: 2. Germline CDR1 reads MGHRA; CDR2 reads YSYEKL. The CDR3 DNA sequence: TGCGCCAGCAGCCAAGGCACTAGCGGGAGGGATGAGCAGTTCTTC. Translated, it gives CASSQGTSGRDEQFF.

This rearrangement joins TRBV20-1 to TRBJ2-7; the D is unclear. The germline V gene encodes CDR1 DFQATT and CDR2 SNEGSKA (reference sequence). There are 13 residues in the CDR3. V dropped 1 base and J dropped 0 bases, with 7 bases sitting between them. The CDR3: CSARAISSYEQYF. The CDR3 nucleotides are TGCAGTGCTAGAGCAATCAGCTCCTACGAGCAGTACTTC.

A few counts support this clonotype. The gene calls are TRBV24-1 and TRBJ2-7; 8 bases align to TRBD2. CDR1 and CDR2 (germline): KGHDR, SFDVKD. The J segment lost 5 bases and the V segment lost 4 bases, leaving 18 bases of the junction unmatched. This CDR3 has 18 residues. The CDR3 spells CATSELYRAGVAPDEQYF. Written as DNA, the CDR3 is TGTGCCACCAGTGAATTATACAGAGCGGGAGTTGCACCTGACGAGCAGTACTTC.

There are a few counts of this clonotype. The chain recombines TRBV5-1 with TRBJ1-1; 7 bases line up with TRBD1. The CDR3 is 14 residues long. The J segment lost 4 bases and the V segment lost 2 bases, leaving 5 bases of the junction unmatched. Germline values: CDR1 SGHRS, CDR2 YFSETQ. The CDR3 spells CASSLVTGTTEAFF. The CDR3, as DNA: TGCGCCAGCAGCTTAGTGACAGGGACCACTGAAGCTTTCTTT.

This chain links TRBV30 with TRBJ1-4; D remains ambiguous. The ends were cut back, 5 bases at V and 0 bases at J, with 13 bases in the middle. The CDR3 is made up of 15 amino acids. The V gene's germline CDR1 is GTSNPN and CDR2 SVGIG (reference sequence). CDR3 loop: CAWGSGRTTNEKLFF. DNA of the CDR3: TGTGCCTGGGGTTCAGGCAGGACAACTAATGAAAAACTGTTTTTT.

This clonotype has more than one count but fewer than ten. CDR3 protein: CASSLTGQGPLYGYTF. In DNA form, the CDR3 reads TGTGCCAGCAGCTTAACGGGACAGGGCCCTCTCTATGGCTACACCTTC. The chain recombines TRBV7-8 with TRBJ1-2; 9 bases match TRBD1. The germline V gene has CDR1 SGHVS and CDR2 FQNEAQ. V was clipped by 2 bases and J by 4 bases; unmatched bases: 8. The CDR3 has 16 amino acids. Full variable domain (outside the CDR3, taken from reference TRBV7-8 and TRBJ1-2): GAGVSQSPRYKVAKRGQDVALRCDPISGHVSLFWYQQALGQGPEFLTYFQNEAQLDKSGLPSDRFFAERPEGSVSTLKIQRTQQEDSAVYLCASSLTGQGPLYGYTFGSGTRLTVV.

This clonotype was counted between two and nine times. This chain uses TRBV3-1 with TRBJ1-1; TRBD1 matches at 8 bases. The germline V gene has CDR1 LGHDT and CDR2 YNNKEL (reference sequence). The CDR3 runs 14 residues. The junction had 5 bases not matched to a gene; V was cut back by 5 bases and J by 3 bases. CDR3 sequence reads: CASSADRAYTEAFF. For the CDR3, the DNA is TGTGCCAGCAGCGCGGACAGGGCGTACACTGAAGCTTTCTTT.

The chain uses TRBV20-1 and TRBJ2-2; possibly TRBD1 or TRBD2 for D (6 bases each). V was pared by 1 base and J by 1 base, with 10 bases between. CDR3 length equals 15 residues. Germline V gene lookup returns CDR1 DFQATT and CDR2 SNEGSKA (reference sequence). CDR3 nucleotides: TGCAGTGCTAGAGGGGGGGCTAGGAACACCGGGGAGCTGTTTTTT. Amino acid sequence: CSARGGARNTGELFF.

This clonotype was seen a handful of times. The germline gene is not matched at one end of the junction; a read error may be the cause. This chain links TRBV7-9 with TRBJ1-3; the D is unclear. This CDR3 is 14 amino acids long. The V gene's germline CDR1 is SEHNR and CDR2 FQNEAQ (reference sequence). In DNA, the CDR3 is TGTGCCAGCAGTTCCGCAGATTCTGAAAACACCATATATTTT. The encoded protein is CASSSADSENTIYF.

V and J are TRBV5-1 and TRBJ2-6, with D uncertain. The V and J ends lost 0 bases and 9 bases respectively, with 10 bases between them. This CDR3 region has 14 residues. Per germline, CDR1 SGHRS and CDR2 YFSETQ. In DNA form, the CDR3 reads TGCGCCAGCAGCTTGGTATCGGGCCACAACGTCCTGACTTTC. It codes for CASSLVSGHNVLTF.

This chain connects TRBV2 to TRBJ1-5, with D hard to call. The CDR3 spans 13 residues. With 4 bases removed from V and 7 bases from J, the gap between germline ends came to 11 bases. Germline-derived CDR1 and CDR2 are SNHLY and FYNNEI. Written as DNA, the CDR3 is TGTGCCAGCAGTGCCCCCGGGAGGCAGCCCCAGCATTTT. Protein sequence: CASSAPGRQPQHF.

This chain links TRBV5-6 with TRBJ2-7, with TRBD1 matching over 7 bases. The CDR3 is made up of 15 amino acids. Germline-derived CDR1 and CDR2 are SGHDT and YYEEEE. V shed 4 bases, J shed 2 bases, and the junction held 9 bases outside the gene matches. The CDR3 loop reads CASSPRYRGPYEQYF. The CDR3 bases are TGTGCCAGCAGCCCCCGCTACAGGGGACCCTACGAGCAGTACTTC.

This rearrangement joins TRBV24-1 to TRBJ2-6; D is unresolved. Germline CDR1 is KGHDR and CDR2 is SFDVKD. V was pared by 6 bases and J by 2 bases, with 10 bases between. The CDR3 loop spans 15 amino acids. DNA for the CDR3: TGTGCCACCAGTTCCGAACCGGCTGGGGCCAACGTCCTGACTTTC. Encoded protein: CATSSEPAGANVLTF.

As concerns this clonotype: Mismatch with germline at one junction end may stem from a read error. The J gene is TRBJ2-1, the V gene TRBV10-1; D might be TRBD2 (5 bases). CDR3 length: 9 residues. CDR1 is WNHNN and CDR2 is SYGVQD in the germline V gene (reference sequence). The CDR3 coding sequence is TGCGCCGGTAATACCGGGGAGCTCTTC. It yields the protein CAGNTGELF.

The chain has TRBV5-1 and TRBJ2-5; weak D call: TRBD2 (6 bases). The germline V gene encodes CDR1 SGHRS and CDR2 YFSETQ. V dropped 4 bases and J dropped 5 bases, with 15 bases sitting between them. The length of the CDR3 is 14 residues. The CDR3 spells CASSELLAGETQYF. In DNA form, the CDR3 reads TGCGCCAGCAGCGAACTCCTGGCGGGGGAGACCCAGTACTTC.

The chain carries TRBV4-1 and TRBJ1-5; D is ambiguous. Trimming took 5 bases from V and 4 from J, leaving 21 bases between them. This CDR3 comprises 17 residues. Germline CDR1 and CDR2: MGHRA and YSYEKL. The CDR3 sequence is CASSFWGEFGKNQPQHF. The CDR3 coding sequence is TGCGCCAGCAGCTTCTGGGGTGAGTTCGGGAAAAATCAGCCCCAGCATTTT.

This clonotype was detected only a few times. The genes are TRBV5-1 and TRBJ2-3; D uncertain. Germline V lookup: CDR1 SGHRS, CDR2 YFSETQ. Trimming took off 4 bases at V and 4 bases at J, with 16 bases between the two ends. The CDR3 has 15 amino acids. The chain's CDR3 is CASSPPFGHADTQYF. The CDR3 DNA reads TGCGCCAGCAGCCCCCCATTCGGTCACGCAGATACGCAGTATTTT. The full variable domain, completed using reference TRBV5-1 and TRBJ2-3, is KAGVTQTPRYLIKTRGQQVTLSCSPISGHRSVSWYQQTPGQGLQFLFEYFSETQRNKGNFPGRFSGRQFSNSRSEMNVSTLELGDSALYLCASSPPFGHADTQYFGPGTRLTVL.

This clonotype was counted only a few times. The chain carries TRBV6-1 and TRBJ1-4; 7 bases agree with TRBD1. The CDR3 covers 14 residues. The ends lost 6 bases at V and 5 bases at J; junction bases unmatched: 6. Germline values: CDR1 MNHNS, CDR2 SASEGT. The CDR3 coding sequence is TGTGCCAGCAGCCGTTTACAGGGGAATGAAAAACTGTTTTTT. It specifies CASSRLQGNEKLFF.

The chain employs TRBV4-1 and TRBJ1-4; 10 nucleotides agree with TRBD1. The V and J ends lost 0 bases and 10 bases, in that order; junction bases with no gene match: 8. The CDR3 consists of 16 residues. From germline, CDR1 is MGHRA and CDR2 YSYEKL. This CDR3 is CASSQDSRDRGRKLFF. The CDR3 DNA reads as TGCGCCAGCAGCCAAGACTCTAGGGACAGGGGACGAAAACTGTTTTTT.

This clonotype has more than one count but fewer than ten. The chain recombines TRBV6-1 with TRBJ1-2, with no clear D. CDR3 length: 11 residues. Trimming shortened V by 2 bases and J by 7 bases, and 5 bases separated the two germline ends. Germline CDR1 MNHNS, CDR2 SASEGT. CDR3 nucleotides: TGTGCCAGCAGTGAATACAGTGGCTACACCTTC. It codes for CASSEYSGYTF.

The table lists this clonotype with a few counts. The chain links TRBV12-3 or TRBV12-4 to TRBJ2-7; the D gene is possibly TRBD2 (5 bases). Deletions cut 3 bases from V and 2 bases from J, with 11 bases between. This CDR3 is 14 amino acids long. CDR3 bases: TGTGCCAGCAGTTTGGACTTTGCAGCCTACGAGCAGTACTTC. Its translation: CASSLDFAAYEQYF.

The chain links TRBV5-1 to TRBJ2-2; perhaps TRBD1 as D (5 bases). CDR3 length: 16 residues. With 6 bases removed from V and 0 bases from J, the gap between germline ends came to 15 bases. Germline loops: CDR1 SGHRS, CDR2 YFSETQ. The CDR3 nucleotides read TGCGCCAGCAATATAGGGGCAGGCGCGAACACCGGGGAGCTGTTTTTT. Its protein product is CASNIGAGANTGELFF.